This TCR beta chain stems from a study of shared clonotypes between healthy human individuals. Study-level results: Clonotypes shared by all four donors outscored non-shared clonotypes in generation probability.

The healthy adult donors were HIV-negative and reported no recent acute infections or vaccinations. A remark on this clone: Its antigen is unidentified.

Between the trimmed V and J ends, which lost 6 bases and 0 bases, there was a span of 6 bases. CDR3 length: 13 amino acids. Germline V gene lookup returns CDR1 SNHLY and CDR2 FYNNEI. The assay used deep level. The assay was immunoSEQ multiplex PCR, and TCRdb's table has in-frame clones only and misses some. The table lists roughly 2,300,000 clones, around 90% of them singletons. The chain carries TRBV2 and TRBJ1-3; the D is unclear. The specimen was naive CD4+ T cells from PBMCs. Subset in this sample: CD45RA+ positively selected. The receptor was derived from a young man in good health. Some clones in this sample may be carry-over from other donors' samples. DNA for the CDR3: TGTGCCAGCAGGGAGGGCTCTGGAAACACCATATATTTT. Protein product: CASREGSGNTIYF.